This T cell receptor beta chain is drawn from a study of OX40 agonist ivuxolimab in advanced cancers. Whole-study context: Under the entry rules, prior anti-PD-1, anti-PD-L1 or anti-CTLA-4 therapy was allowed, and 35% to 40% had some.

The table came from immunoSEQ multiplex PCR; TCRdb's copy has only in-frame clones and leaves some out. Among tens of thousands of clones listed, less than 80% were seen once. The CDR3 spans 16 residues. The junction had 10 bases not matched to a gene; V was cut back by 4 bases and J by 4 bases. CDR1 is SGHNT and CDR2 is YYREEE in the germline V gene (reference sequence). The chain recombines TRBV5-4 with TRBJ2-3; 9 nucleotides line up with TRBD2. The sequencing here drew on CD4+ or CD8+ T cells sorted from blood, taken in a trial of the OX40 agonist ivuxolimab. This sequence was found in an adult with an advanced solid tumor such as melanoma, head and neck, liver or kidney cancer. CDR3 nucleotides: TGTGCCAGCAGCCCTCGGTGGCTAGCGGGGCCAGATACGCAGTATTTT. Encoded protein: CASSPRWLAGPDTQYF.